This T cell receptor (beta chain) was identified during a study of blood T cells in healthy people across ages. Study at large: Template switching captured about one barcoded beta molecule per two T cells.

Whole-study findings and limits: A strong correlation between TCR beta diversity and naive T cell percentage was seen. Older individuals had lower TCR beta diversity per million T cells (the decline was roughly linear).

This clonotype was detected many times. Its specificity is not known. This CDR3 is built from 15 residues. Trimming took 2 bases from V and 4 from J, leaving 12 bases between them. A J-beta primer mix and a sample-barcoded 5' primer were used in a second PCR of about 6 to 12 cycles. TCRdb itself ran the 5' RACE reads through MiXCR, one entry per CDR3 protein. The sample has about 930,000 distinct CDR3 sequences, about 28% seen once. The same data also contributed to another study, on T cells of mothers and their children.

The sequencing input was blood. This TCR was recovered from a woman aged 40 to 50 in good health. The J gene is TRBJ1-5, the V gene TRBV12-3 or TRBV12-4; possible D gene TRBD1, 5 bases. The CDR3 region has the DNA TGTGCCAGCAGTTTACACCGGGACTTTAATCAGCCCCAGCATTTT. Translation gives CASSLHRDFNQPQHF.